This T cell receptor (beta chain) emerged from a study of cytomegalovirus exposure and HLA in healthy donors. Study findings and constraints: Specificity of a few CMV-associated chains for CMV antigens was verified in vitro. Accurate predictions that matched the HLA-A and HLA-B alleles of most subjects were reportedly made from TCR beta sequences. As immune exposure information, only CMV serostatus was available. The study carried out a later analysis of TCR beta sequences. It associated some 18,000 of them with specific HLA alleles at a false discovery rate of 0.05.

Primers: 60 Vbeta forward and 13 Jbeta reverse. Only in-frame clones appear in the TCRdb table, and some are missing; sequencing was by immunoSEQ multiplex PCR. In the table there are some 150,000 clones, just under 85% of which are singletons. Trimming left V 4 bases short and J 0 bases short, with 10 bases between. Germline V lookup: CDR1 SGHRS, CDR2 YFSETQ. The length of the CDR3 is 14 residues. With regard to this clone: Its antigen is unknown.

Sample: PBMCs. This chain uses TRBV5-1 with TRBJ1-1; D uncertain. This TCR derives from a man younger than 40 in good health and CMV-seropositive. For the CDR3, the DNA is TGCGCCAGCAGCAGTTCCGGGATGAACACTGAAGCTTTCTTT. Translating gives CASSSSGMNTEAFF.